These 18 T cell receptor beta chains were all obtained from the same sample, sequenced in a study of blood T cells in healthy people across ages. Using a J-beta primer mix together with a sample-barcoded 5' primer, a second PCR was run for 7 to 11 cycles. TCRdb itself ran the 5' RACE reads through MiXCR, one entry per CDR3 protein. Of over 950,000 distinct CDR3 sequences listed, roughly two fifths were seen once; the top ten hold 13%. The material sequenced was blood. All receptors derive from a man between 18 and 29 years old in good health.

The chain uses TRBV5-1 and TRBJ2-3; TRBD1 might be the D (5 bases). Deletions cut 3 bases from V and 0 bases from J, with 17 bases between. The CDR3 covers 17 residues. Germline CDR1 SGHRS, CDR2 YFSETQ. The CDR3 spells CASSYRQLAPSTDTQYF. CDR3 DNA: TGCGCCAGCAGCTATCGACAGCTCGCCCCTAGCACAGATACGCAGTATTTT.

The V gene is TRBV15, the J gene TRBJ1-2; D unresolved. Deletions cut 0 bases from V and 0 bases from J, with 5 bases between. The CDR3 contains 14 residues. CDR1 and CDR2 from the germline V gene are LNHNV and YYDKDF (reference sequence). The CDR3 region has the DNA TGTGCCACCAGCAGAGATCTAGCTAACTATGGCTACACCTTC. It encodes CATSRDLANYGYTF.

This clonotype has just a few counts. The chain carries TRBV5-1 and TRBJ2-3; D is perhaps TRBD1 or TRBD2 (5 bases each). Germline CDR1 SGHRS, CDR2 YFSETQ. This CDR3 contains 15 residues. Trimming stripped 5 bases from V and 5 bases from J, with 18 bases between. CDR3 amino acids: CASRMNPGTGDTQYF. The CDR3 DNA sequence: TGCGCCAGCAGGATGAACCCCGGGACCGGAGATACGCAGTATTTT. Filled out from reference TRBV5-1 and TRBJ2-3, the complete variable domain reads KAGVTQTPRYLIKTRGQQVTLSCSPISGHRSVSWYQQTPGQGLQFLFEYFSETQRNKGNFPGRFSGRQFSNSRSEMNVSTLELGDSALYLCASRMNPGTGDTQYFGPGTRLTVL.

This clonotype was seen more than once but under ten times. The rearrangement links TRBV2 to TRBJ2-5, with D possibly TRBD1 on 6 matching bases. V lost 7 bases and J 2 bases, leaving 14 bases between the germline ends. Germline V CDR1 and CDR2: SNHLY, FYNNEI. The CDR3 contains 14 residues. In DNA, the CDR3 is TGTGCCAGCAACAACGACAGGTTACAAGAGACCCAGTACTTC. It translates to CASNNDRLQETQYF.

This clonotype was seen a handful of times. The genes are TRBV29-1 and TRBJ2-2; TRBD2 might be the D (7 bases). The V gene lost 8 bases and the J gene lost 6 bases, with 22 bases spanning the gap. Germline loops: CDR1 SQVTM, CDR2 ANQGSEA. The CDR3 totals 15 residues. Here the CDR3 reads CSSLGGANSSGELFF. CDR3 DNA: TGCAGCTCGCTTGGGGGGGCGAACAGTTCCGGGGAGCTGTTTTTT.

This chain joins TRBV21-1 and TRBJ2-7; TRBD1 reflects the table's D call only, with no check against the DNA. TRBV21-1 is a pseudogene segment. This CDR3 is built from 13 residues. CDR3 sequence (DNA): TGTACCAGTCCGGGACAGGGGGCTCACGAGCAGTACTTC. This translates into CTSPGQGAHEQYF.

This clonotype came up a few times. The chain links TRBV20-1 to TRBJ1-1; tentatively, D is TRBD1 (6 bases). The length of the CDR3 is 14 residues. The ends were cut back, 0 bases at V and 5 bases at J, with 13 bases in the middle. Germline V lookup: CDR1 DFQATT, CDR2 SNEGSKA (reference sequence). The CDR3 region is CSARDGTGQTEAFF. The CDR3 DNA reads TGCAGTGCTAGAGATGGCACAGGGCAGACTGAAGCTTTCTTT.

The chain's CDR3 is CASSLPKGLNYGYTF. In DNA form, the CDR3 reads TGTGCCAGCAGCCTACCAAAGGGGCTCAACTATGGCTACACCTTC. V is TRBV7-9 and J is TRBJ1-2; D is perhaps TRBD1 (5 bases). V lost 5 bases to trimming and J lost 2 bases, with 15 bases between them. Per the germline V gene, CDR1 is SEHNR and CDR2 is FQNEAQ (reference sequence). The CDR3 is made up of 15 amino acids.

Only a few counts were recorded for this clonotype. The V call is TRBV10-3, the J call TRBJ2-6; D is tentatively TRBD1 or TRBD2 (5 bases each). Between the trimmed V and J ends, which lost 4 bases and 0 bases, there was a span of 16 bases. CDR3 size: 18 residues. Germline V gene sequence: CDR1 ENHRY, CDR2 SYGVKD. The CDR3 bases are TGTGCCATCAGTGGGGGGAAAACCGCGAGCTCTGGGGCCAACGTCCTGACTTTC. It encodes CAISGGKTASSGANVLTF.

This chain uses TRBV20-1 with TRBJ2-1; 7 bases fit TRBD1. This CDR3 contains 14 residues. The germline V gene has CDR1 DFQATT and CDR2 SNEGSKA (reference sequence). With 5 bases clipped from V and 8 bases from J, the junction kept 12 bases outside the gene matches. The CDR3 reads CSAPETGLLDEQFF. CDR3 nucleotide sequence: TGCAGTGCTCCAGAGACAGGGCTGCTGGATGAGCAGTTCTTC.

V gene TRBV7-9 combines with J gene TRBJ1-6, with D maybe TRBD1 (5 bases). V lost 5 bases and J 10 bases, leaving 33 bases between the germline ends. Germline V gives CDR1 SEHNR, CDR2 FQNEAQ (reference sequence). This CDR3 spans 20 amino acids. The CDR3 here is CASSRVKGPDMSFLRSPLHF. In nucleotides, the CDR3 is TGTGCCAGCAGCCGTGTTAAGGGACCCGACATGAGTTTCCTAAGGTCACCCCTCCACTTT.

This clonotype has just a few counts. The genes are TRBV6-2 or TRBV6-3 and TRBJ1-1; D is unresolved. From germline, CDR1 is MNHEY and CDR2 SVGEGT. V lost 5 bases and J lost 0, with 10 bases in between. CDR3 length: 14 residues. The CDR3 coding sequence is TGTGCCAGCAGTGTTCGGGCAGTGAACACTGAAGCTTTCTTT. Translating gives CASSVRAVNTEAFF.

The rearrangement links TRBV2 to TRBJ1-4; D is uncertain. V lost 3 bases, J lost 7 bases, and 15 bases lay in between. The CDR3 extends over 15 amino acids. The germline CDR1 and CDR2 sequences are SNHLY and FYNNEI. The CDR3 sequence: CASSEGAGGGEKLFF. The CDR3, as DNA: TGTGCCAGCAGTGAGGGTGCCGGTGGTGGTGAAAAACTGTTTTTT. The complete variable domain, with remaining parts taken from reference TRBV2 and TRBJ1-4, reads EPEVTQTPSHQVTQMGQEVILRCVPISNHLYFYWYRQILGQKVEFLVSFYNNEISEKSEIFDDQFSVERPDGSNFTLKIRSTKLEDSAMYFCASSEGAGGGEKLFFGSGTQLSVL.

The chain combines TRBV4-3 with TRBJ2-7; weak D call: TRBD2 (7 bases). Germline loops: CDR1 LGHNA, CDR2 YSLEER. V gave up 4 bases and J gave up 7 bases, with 20 bases separating them. The CDR3 has 15 amino acids. CDR3 DNA: TGCGCCAGCAGCCCAGGGAGGGGGGGGTTCAATGAGCAGTACTTC. Amino acids: CASSPGRGGFNEQYF.

This rearrangement joins TRBV4-2 to TRBJ1-1, with D hard to call. This CDR3 has 14 residues. Germline V gives CDR1 LGHNA, CDR2 YNFKEQ. V lost 0 bases and J lost 3, with 8 bases in between. The CDR3 spells CASSQEIWDTEAFF. Here the CDR3 DNA reads TGTGCCAGCAGCCAAGAAATTTGGGACACTGAAGCTTTCTTT.

The chain recombines TRBV28 with TRBJ2-3, with a weak D call TRBD2 (6 bases). CDR3 length: 17 residues. Trimming took 3 bases from V and 0 from J, leaving 16 bases between them. CDR1 MDHEN and CDR2 SYDVKM come from the germline V gene. The CDR3 reads CASSFGGVIWSTDTQYF. For the CDR3, the DNA is TGTGCCAGCAGTTTCGGCGGGGTGATTTGGAGCACAGATACGCAGTATTTT.

This clonotype came up a few times. V gene TRBV5-1 combines with J gene TRBJ2-5, with 8 bases aligning to TRBD1. The CDR3 consists of 13 residues. Germline V CDR1 and CDR2: SGHRS, YFSETQ. J was trimmed by 5 bases and V by 5 bases; bases with no gene match: 5. This chain's CDR3 is CASRQGQAETQYF. The CDR3 region has the DNA TGCGCCAGCAGACAGGGACAGGCGGAGACCCAGTACTTC.

This chain links TRBV7-2 with TRBJ1-2; unclear D gene. V was pared by 4 bases and J by 4 bases, with 13 bases between. CDR1 is SGHTA, CDR2 FQGNSA, per germline. There are 14 residues in the CDR3. The CDR3 loop reads CASSSLRSSYGYTF. The CDR3 bases are TGTGCCAGCAGCTCCTTGCGGTCTAGCTATGGCTACACCTTC.